This entry lists 30 T cell receptor beta chains sequenced from one sample in a study of cytomegalovirus exposure and HLA in healthy donors. Vbeta (60) and Jbeta (13) primers were used in the PCR. The protocol was immunoSEQ multiplex PCR, while the TCRdb copy is restricted to in-frame clones and leaves out a portion. The sample consists of about 120,000 clones, around 80% of them appearing once. The sequencing sample was made of PBMCs. The receptors were gathered from a woman in her 40s in good health and CMV-seropositive.

V is TRBV25-1 and J is TRBJ1-2; maybe TRBD1 (5 bases). CDR1 and CDR2 from the germline V gene are MGHDK and SYGVNS. The CDR3 covers 16 residues. V was trimmed by 3 bases and J by 4 bases, leaving 18 bases between them. CDR3 protein: CASSDTTRGYRYGYTF. Here the CDR3 DNA reads TGTGCCAGCAGTGATACGACACGGGGGTACCGCTATGGCTACACCTTC.

The rearrangement uses TRBV6-5 and TRBJ1-1; 7 nucleotides line up with TRBD1. The CDR3 totals 14 residues. The V segment lost 0 bases and the J segment 5 bases; nucleotides outside the gene matches: 3. The germline V gene has CDR1 MNHEY and CDR2 SVGAGI. The CDR3 coding sequence is TGTGCCAGCAGTTACTCACAGGGGAGAACTGAAGCTTTCTTT. Protein product: CASSYSQGRTEAFF.

This chain joins TRBV5-1 and TRBJ2-2, with D possibly matching TRBD1 (5 bases). Trimming took off 2 bases at V and 5 bases at J, with 7 bases between the two ends. This CDR3 spans 13 amino acids. Germline V lookup: CDR1 SGHRS, CDR2 YFSETQ. CDR3 sequence: CASSLQATGELFF. CDR3 DNA sequence: TGCGCCAGCAGCTTACAGGCGACCGGGGAGCTGTTTTTT.

V is TRBV6-1 and J is TRBJ2-3, with 9 bases fitting TRBD1. There are 14 residues in the CDR3. From germline, CDR1 is MNHNS and CDR2 SASEGT. J was trimmed by 1 base and V by 7 bases; bases with no gene match: 3. CDR3 amino acids: CASNRQGGTDTQYF. The CDR3 DNA reads TGTGCCAGCAATAGACAGGGGGGCACAGATACGCAGTATTTT.

The chain carries TRBV5-1 and TRBJ2-1, with 10 nucleotides matching TRBD2. V was clipped by 4 bases and J by 5 bases; unmatched bases: 9. This CDR3 is 16 amino acids long. Germline values: CDR1 SGHRS, CDR2 YFSETQ. The CDR3: CASSPPRTSGDNEQFF. The DNA of the CDR3 is TGCGCCAGCAGCCCTCCCAGGACTAGCGGAGACAATGAGCAGTTCTTC.

This clone was observed a few times. The chain joins TRBV5-6 to TRBJ2-7, with D maybe TRBD2 (7 bases). Germline CDR1 is SGHDT and CDR2 is YYEEEE. CDR3 length: 15 residues. V lost 4 bases and J 3 bases, leaving 17 bases between the germline ends. The CDR3 DNA is TGTGCCAGCAGCCTCGGGGAGGGACAAGGCTACGAGCAGTACTTC. This codes for CASSLGEGQGYEQYF.

The V call is TRBV25-1, the J call TRBJ2-1; D is perhaps TRBD1 (5 bases). The CDR3 extends over 11 amino acids. With 8 bases removed from V and 6 bases from J, the gap between germline ends came to 8 bases. Germline loops: CDR1 MGHDK, CDR2 SYGVNS. In nucleotides, the CDR3 is TGTGCCAGCGCCAGGGTCAATGAGCAGTTCTTC. This gives the protein CASARVNEQFF.

The V gene is TRBV7-2, the J gene TRBJ2-1, with 13 bases fitting TRBD2. CDR1 is SGHTA, CDR2 FQGNSA, per germline. This CDR3 spans 19 amino acids. Losses at the gene ends were 2 bases for V and 0 bases for J; bases not matched to a gene: 7. In DNA form, the CDR3 reads TGTGCCAGCAGCTTAAGACTAGCGGGAGGTAGGGGCTCCTACAATGAGCAGTTCTTC. Its translation is CASSLRLAGGRGSYNEQFF.

The chain links TRBV27 to TRBJ2-2; TRBD1 might be the D (9 bases). The CDR3 loop spans 16 amino acids. Looked up from germline, CDR1 is MNHEY and CDR2 is SMNVEV (reference sequence). Trimming took off 7 bases at V and 4 bases at J, with 19 bases between the two ends. The CDR3 spells CASTLRGGQGTGELFF. CDR3 nucleotides: TGTGCCAGCACCTTACGGGGGGGACAGGGCACCGGGGAGCTGTTTTTT.

The V call is TRBV18, the J call TRBJ2-1, with D possibly TRBD2 on 5 matching bases. The CDR3 has 14 amino acids. V lost 5 bases, J lost 4 bases, and 12 bases lay in between. Per the germline V gene, CDR1 is KGHSH and CDR2 is LQKENI. CDR3 amino acids: CASSWRKSYNEQFF. The CDR3 bases are TGTGCCAGCTCATGGAGGAAAAGTTACAATGAGCAGTTCTTC. The full variable domain, with the rest looked up from reference TRBV18 and TRBJ2-1, is NAGVMQNPRHLVRRRGQEARLRCSPMKGHSHVYWYRQLPEEGLKFMVYLQKENIIDESGMPKERFSAEFPKEGPSILRIQQVVRGDSAAYFCASSWRKSYNEQFFGPGTRLTVL.

This clone was found a few times. The chain recombines TRBV27 with TRBJ2-1, with D possibly TRBD2 on 6 matching bases. In germline, CDR1 is MNHEY, CDR2 SMNVEV (reference sequence). The CDR3 is 16 residues long. The germline V and J ends were trimmed by 4 bases and 6 bases, with 19 bases remaining between them. Here the CDR3 DNA reads TGTGCCAGCAGTTCGTATGGGGACTCGGCGGGCAATGAGCAGTTCTTC. It codes for CASSSYGDSAGNEQFF.

Turning to this clone: This CDR3 is also generated by other DNA sequences in the sample. V and J are TRBV20-1 and TRBJ2-7, with D unclear. This CDR3 contains 11 residues. V lost 0 bases and J lost 7, with 7 bases in between. CDR1 and CDR2 (germline): DFQATT, SNEGSKA (reference sequence). This chain's CDR3 is CSARDRREQYF. The CDR3 DNA reads as TGCAGTGCTAGAGATCGTCGGGAGCAGTACTTC.

This rearrangement joins TRBV9 to TRBJ2-7; the D is unclear. The CDR3 spans 14 residues. Trimming took 0 bases from V and 2 from J, leaving 9 bases between them. CDR1 and CDR2 (germline): SGDLS, YYNGEE. CDR3 sequence: CASSVDYGPYEQYF. The CDR3 DNA sequence: TGTGCCAGCAGCGTAGATTATGGCCCCTACGAGCAGTACTTC.

The V and J genes are TRBV7-2 and TRBJ2-5; 8 bases align to TRBD2. V lost 1 base to trimming and J lost 1 base; unmatched junction nucleotides: 2. This CDR3 comprises 15 residues. Germline V gene sequence: CDR1 SGHTA, CDR2 FQGNSA. The CDR3, as DNA: TGTGCCAGCAGCTTAGAAGCGGGGGTCCAAGAGACCCAGTACTTC. Its translation is CASSLEAGVQETQYF.

This rearrangement joins TRBV6-1 to TRBJ1-3; no definite D call. V lost 9 bases, J lost 0 bases, and 9 bases lay in between. CDR1 and CDR2 from the germline V gene are MNHNS and SASEGT. This CDR3 is built from 13 residues. As DNA, the CDR3 is TGTGCCAGTAGAGGGCTCTCTGGAAACACCATATATTTT. It yields the protein CASRGLSGNTIYF.

This clone was detected once. The rearrangement uses TRBV5-4 and TRBJ1-2; 7 bases fit TRBD1. The CDR3 is made up of 14 amino acids. Germline-derived CDR1 and CDR2 are SGHNT and YYREEE (reference sequence). V shed 5 bases, J shed 2 bases, and the junction held 6 bases outside the gene matches. The CDR3 reads CASRIGTENYGYTF. CDR3 nucleotide sequence: TGTGCCAGCAGAATCGGGACAGAGAACTATGGCTACACCTTC.

The chain recombines TRBV6-5 with TRBJ2-3, with 11 bases that match TRBD2. The junction had 7 bases not matched to a gene; V was cut back by 6 bases and J by 5 bases. CDR1 is MNHEY and CDR2 is SVGAGI in the germline V gene. The CDR3 loop spans 15 amino acids. The CDR3 nucleotides are TGTGCCAGCAGGAAAACTAGCGGGGGTTTAGATACGCAGTATTTT. It codes for CASRKTSGGLDTQYF.

The V and J genes are TRBV4-1 and TRBJ1-2, with a possible D match to TRBD1 (5 bases). CDR1 is MGHRA and CDR2 is YSYEKL in the germline V gene. The CDR3 runs 16 residues. V dropped 1 base and J dropped 4 bases, with 16 bases sitting between them. CDR3: CASSQVSQGPLYGYTF. The CDR3 bases are TGCGCCAGCAGCCAAGTCAGTCAGGGCCCCCTCTATGGCTACACCTTC.

The chain is built from TRBV6-5 and TRBJ2-2; 8 bases are shared with TRBD1. The trim removed 4 bases at V and 8 bases at J, leaving 9 bases unmatched. Germline V lookup: CDR1 MNHEY, CDR2 SVGAGI. This CDR3 is 15 amino acids long. The CDR3 protein is CASSFTWTGSGELFF. The CDR3 DNA reads TGTGCCAGCAGTTTCACCTGGACAGGGTCTGGGGAGCTGTTTTTT.

The chain employs TRBV7-9 and TRBJ1-2; no clear D gene. Germline V CDR1 and CDR2: SEHNR, FQNEAQ (reference sequence). The CDR3 is 16 residues long. The V and J ends lost 3 bases and 3 bases respectively, with 17 bases between them. As DNA, the CDR3 is TGTGCCAGCAGCTTTGCCCCCACACGAAAAGACTATGGCTACACCTTC. Encoded protein: CASSFAPTRKDYGYTF.

The V gene is TRBV7-2, the J gene TRBJ2-7, with 7 bases identical to TRBD2. V was pared by 3 bases and J by 5 bases, with 7 bases of the junction left unmatched. Germline V CDR1 and CDR2: SGHTA, FQGNSA. The CDR3 contains 14 residues. Here the CDR3 DNA reads TGTGCCAGCAGCTTCGCGGGAGCTCACCACGAGCAGTACTTC. Its protein is CASSFAGAHHEQYF. The whole variable domain, remainder taken from reference TRBV7-2 and TRBJ2-7, is GAGVSQSPSNKVTEKGKDVELRCDPISGHTALYWYRQSLGQGLEFLIYFQGNSAPDKSGLPSDRFSAERTGGSVSTLTIQRTQQEDSAVYLCASSFAGAHHEQYFGPGTRLTVT.

In regard to this clone: Other DNA sequences in this sample translate to the same CDR3. The chain couples TRBV2 to TRBJ1-4; the D is unclear. Germline loops: CDR1 SNHLY, CDR2 FYNNEI. The CDR3 loop spans 14 amino acids. The V gene lost 2 bases and the J gene lost 15 bases, with 19 bases spanning the gap. CDR3 nucleotide sequence: TGTGCCAGCAGTGAATGGGCCGGCAATGAAAAGATGTTTTTT. It yields the protein CASSEWAGNEKMFF.

The count of this clone is one. The chain couples TRBV7-9 to TRBJ1-6; a weak D match, TRBD1 (5 bases). CDR1 is SEHNR, CDR2 FQNEAQ, per germline (reference sequence). V shed 5 bases and J shed 7 bases, with 18 bases lying between them. This CDR3 contains 16 residues. The CDR3 region is CASSISKGLTNSPLHF. The CDR3 bases are TGTGCCAGCAGCATAAGCAAGGGGTTGACGAATTCACCCCTCCACTTT.

V and J are TRBV25-1 and TRBJ2-3; 8 bases align to TRBD1. The germline V gene encodes CDR1 MGHDK and CDR2 SYGVNS. The CDR3 is 15 amino acids. Germline trimming cut 9 bases from V and 6 bases from J; bases unmatched to any gene: 14. The CDR3 region has the DNA TGTGCCAGTACCCTCGCAGGGGGCTTATATGATACGCAGTATTTT. Translated, it gives CASTLAGGLYDTQYF. The variable domain in full, completed from reference TRBV25-1 and TRBJ2-3, reads EADIYQTPRYLVIGTGKKITLECSQTMGHDKMYWYQQDPGMELHLIHYSYGVNSTEKGDLSSESTVSRIRTEHFPLTLESARPSHTSQYLCASTLAGGLYDTQYFGPGTRLTVL.

The V gene is TRBV19, the J gene TRBJ1-1, with D unclear. V lost 10 bases to trimming and J lost 6 bases, with 18 bases between them. CDR1 is LNHDA, CDR2 SQIVND, per germline (reference sequence). This CDR3 region has 13 residues. CDR3 nucleotides: TGTGCCACTTCAAGCCCTTCCATGTCTGAAGCTTTCTTT. Its translation is CATSSPSMSEAFF. Looking up the rest from reference TRBV19 and TRBJ1-1 gives the full variable domain: DGGITQSPKYLFRKEGQNVTLSCEQNLNHDAMYWYRQDPGQGLRLIYYSQIVNDFQKGDIAEGYSVSREKKESFPLTVTSAQKNPTAFYLCATSSPSMSEAFFGQGTRLTVV.

The rearrangement links TRBV7-9 to TRBJ2-7; D remains unclear. This CDR3 has 15 amino acids. The V end lost 1 base, the J end lost 0 bases, and 10 bases lay between the germline ends. Per the germline V gene, CDR1 is SEHNR and CDR2 is FQNEAQ (reference sequence). CDR3 coding DNA: TGTGCCAGCAGCTTAGATCGCGGCGCCTCCTACGAGCAGTACTTC. Protein: CASSLDRGASYEQYF.

This clone was counted a single time. The V and J genes are TRBV19 and TRBJ1-6; D remains ambiguous. Germline assignment: CDR1 LNHDA and CDR2 SQIVND (reference sequence). V gave up 4 bases and J gave up 9 bases, with 16 bases separating them. The CDR3 consists of 15 residues. CDR3 sequence reads: CASSRASGGSSPLHF. The CDR3 region has the DNA TGTGCCAGTAGTAGGGCAAGCGGAGGGAGTTCACCCCTCCACTTT. The complete variable domain, with remaining parts taken from reference TRBV19 and TRBJ1-6, reads DGGITQSPKYLFRKEGQNVTLSCEQNLNHDAMYWYRQDPGQGLRLIYYSQIVNDFQKGDIAEGYSVSREKKESFPLTVTSAQKNPTAFYLCASSRASGGSSPLHFGNGTRLTVT.

Concerning this clone: A read error may account for a junction end that differs from germline. J is TRBJ2-5 and V is TRBV7-7, with 9 bases aligning to TRBD2. Germline V CDR1 and CDR2: SSHAT, FNYEAQ (reference sequence). The CDR3 runs to 15 residues. This CDR3 is CASSRSGLAKETQYF. The CDR3 DNA follows: TGTGCTAGCAGCAGGTCGGGACTAGCAAAGGAGACCCAGTACTTC.

The gene calls are TRBV11-2 and TRBJ2-5, with a tentative D call TRBD1 (6 bases). Trimming stripped 4 bases from V and 0 bases from J, with 15 bases between. The CDR3 spans 16 residues. From germline, CDR1 is SGHAT and CDR2 FQNNGV. The CDR3: CASSSYRTDYQETQYF. The DNA of the CDR3 is TGTGCCAGCAGCTCATATAGGACAGACTACCAAGAGACCCAGTACTTC.

CDR3 in DNA: TGTGCCAGTAGTATCATATTGACAGGGAATAGCAATCAGCCCCAGCATTTT. Its translation is CASSIILTGNSNQPQHF. This chain connects TRBV19 to TRBJ1-5; 7 nucleotides match TRBD1. This CDR3 has 17 amino acids. Losses at the gene ends were 3 bases for V and 0 bases for J; bases not matched to a gene: 8. The germline gives CDR1 LNHDA, CDR2 SQIVND (reference sequence).